Below are 27 T cell receptor beta chains sequenced from a single sample in a study of T cells in Graves' hyperthyroidism and ophthalmopathy. The investigators amplified TCR beta CDR3 regions from RNA transcripts. Primed by the HTBI set, a first-round RT-PCR was run on the TCR CDR3. TCRdb re-called the multiplex PCR reads through MiXCR, storing one row per CDR3 protein. The sample contains some 500,000 distinct CDR3 sequences, approximately 15% of which appear only once. Sequences were obtained from blood. These receptors all stem from a woman between 18 and 29 years old with Graves' hyperthyroidism.

CDR3 nucleotide sequence: TGTGCCAGCAGCTCCGAACCCGCATACAGGGTCTACACCTTC. Protein product: CASSSEPAYRVYTF. This chain links TRBV7-3 with TRBJ1-2, with D possibly matching TRBD1 (6 bases). This CDR3 contains 14 residues. The germline V gene has CDR1 SGHTA and CDR2 FQGTGA. Trimming removed 4 bases from V and 10 bases from J, with 19 bases in between.

The chain joins TRBV10-3 to TRBJ2-5, with 8 positions matching TRBD2. The CDR3 loop spans 17 amino acids. Germline V CDR1 and CDR2: ENHRY, SYGVKD. V gave up 0 bases and J gave up 5 bases; unmatched junction bases: 11. The CDR3 loop is CAISESVRAGAPETQYF. As DNA, the CDR3 is TGTGCCATCAGTGAGTCGGTGCGAGCGGGAGCGCCGGAGACCCAGTACTTC.

This clonotype is a singleton in its sample. A clone one base away is much larger, so this may be a read error. The genes are TRBV18 and TRBJ2-3; D not certain. From germline, CDR1 is KGHSH and CDR2 LQKENI. Trimming removed 6 bases from V and 2 bases from J, with 18 bases in between. The CDR3 spans 16 residues. This CDR3 reads CASSRSGSSLTDTQYF. CDR3 nucleotide sequence: TGTGCCAGCTCCCGCTCGGGTAGCAGCCTCACAGATACGCAGTATTTT.

This clonotype was found a few times. This chain links TRBV27 with TRBJ2-7, with 7 bases lining up with TRBD1. The V gene end was trimmed by 4 bases and the J gene end by 3 bases; junction bases not matched to a gene: 6. This CDR3 comprises 14 residues. Germline values: CDR1 MNHEY, CDR2 SMNVEV (reference sequence). CDR3 coding DNA: TGTGCCAGCAGTTGGCTGAGGGACAGCTACGAGCAGTACTTC. It codes for CASSWLRDSYEQYF.

This clonotype has more than one count but fewer than ten. V is TRBV7-3 and J is TRBJ2-3, with D possibly being TRBD1 or TRBD2 (6 bases each). The germline V gene encodes CDR1 SGHTA and CDR2 FQGTGA. Trimming stripped 2 bases from V and 6 bases from J, with 18 bases between. There are 16 residues in the CDR3. The CDR3 loop reads CASSLSGGRRLDTQYF. The DNA for the CDR3 is TGTGCCAGCAGCTTATCCGGGGGCCGACGCTTGGATACGCAGTATTTT.

This clonotype was counted ten times or more. CDR3 loop: CASSLDLQGRYQETQYF. For the CDR3, the DNA is TGTGCCAGCAGCTTAGATTTGCAGGGAAGGTACCAAGAGACCCAGTACTTC. This sequence joins TRBV11-2 and TRBJ2-5, with D possibly being TRBD1 (5 bases). CDR1 and CDR2 (germline): SGHAT, FQNNGV. Trimming stripped 0 bases from V and 0 bases from J, with 14 bases between. This CDR3 has 17 amino acids.

At least ten counts were recorded for this clonotype. The chain couples TRBV12-3 or TRBV12-4 to TRBJ1-1; no definite D call. The CDR3 length is 13 residues. V was clipped by 3 bases and J by 5 bases, with 10 bases between them. CDR3 DNA sequence: TGTGCCAGCAGTTTCGTCCGGCAGACTGAAGCTTTCTTT. Amino acid sequence: CASSFVRQTEAFF.

This clonotype has at least ten counts. The rearrangement uses TRBV19 and TRBJ1-1; TRBD1 aligns across 12 bases. Germline loops: CDR1 LNHDA, CDR2 SQIVND (reference sequence). V lost 7 bases, J lost 4 bases, and 4 bases stayed unmatched. The CDR3 covers 14 residues. The CDR3 protein is CASTSGQGATEAFF. The CDR3 DNA sequence: TGTGCCAGTACCTCGGGACAGGGGGCCACTGAAGCTTTCTTT. Filled out from reference TRBV19 and TRBJ1-1, the complete variable domain reads DGGITQSPKYLFRKEGQNVTLSCEQNLNHDAMYWYRQDPGQGLRLIYYSQIVNDFQKGDIAEGYSVSREKKESFPLTVTSAQKNPTAFYLCASTSGQGATEAFFGQGTRLTVV.

This clonotype was counted many times. The chain has TRBV5-1 and TRBJ1-6; TRBD1 is a possible D gene (5 bases). Germline V gene data show CDR1 as SGHRS and CDR2 as YFSETQ. This CDR3 is 16 amino acids long. The germline V and J ends were trimmed by 5 bases and 6 bases, with 18 bases remaining between them. The CDR3 region has the DNA TGCGCCAGCAGAGATCCCGGGGGAGCCTCTAATTCACCCCTCCACTTT. It yields the protein CASRDPGGASNSPLHF.

The table lists this clonotype with many counts. The rearrangement joins TRBV5-5 to TRBJ1-2; 8 bases line up with TRBD1. CDR1 and CDR2 (germline): SGHKS, YYEKEE (reference sequence). V lost 3 bases to trimming and J lost 6 bases; unmatched junction nucleotides: 10. This CDR3 has 15 amino acids. CDR3 sequence (DNA): TGTGCCAGCAGCTCTACTCCGGACAGGGACCATGGCTACACCTTC. Protein sequence: CASSSTPDRDHGYTF.

In this sample, this clonotype turned up many times. The rearrangement joins TRBV6-9 to TRBJ1-1; 8 bases align to TRBD1. Germline CDR1 and CDR2: MNHGY and SVAAGI. V was pared by 2 bases and J by 4 bases, with 18 bases of the junction left unmatched. The CDR3 runs to 19 residues. CDR3 sequence reads: CASSYPSRCSDRAVTEAFF. The DNA of the CDR3 is TGTGCCAGCAGTTATCCGAGCAGATGCTCGGACAGGGCGGTCACTGAAGCTTTCTTT.

This clonotype was found a few times. Here the CDR3 DNA reads TGTGCCAGCAGTTACCCGCGGACTAGCGGGAGGGTGGACACCGGGGAGCTGTTTTTT. Translation gives CASSYPRTSGRVDTGELFF. This rearrangement joins TRBV6-5 to TRBJ2-2; 15 positions match TRBD2. Germline trimming cut 2 bases from V and 3 bases from J; bases unmatched to any gene: 7. Germline V gene sequence: CDR1 MNHEY, CDR2 SVGAGI. This CDR3 is built from 19 residues.

The table lists this clonotype with a few counts. J is TRBJ2-4 and V is TRBV6-2 or TRBV6-3, with D possibly TRBD1 on 5 matching bases. This CDR3 has 16 residues. Germline V CDR1 and CDR2: MNHEY, SVGEGT. Trimming pared 5 bases from V and 2 bases from J, leaving 16 bases between. The CDR3 here is CASSGRVAGTKNIQYF. CDR3 nucleotides: TGTGCCAGCAGTGGTCGGGTAGCAGGGACCAAAAACATTCAGTACTTC.

This clonotype was counted at least ten times. The chain couples TRBV2 to TRBJ2-1; 8 bases are a match to TRBD2. CDR3 length: 15 amino acids. The trim removed 11 bases at V and 6 bases at J, leaving 15 bases unmatched. From germline, CDR1 is SNHLY and CDR2 FYNNEI. The CDR3 DNA sequence: TGTGCCGGCAACACGGGGCGGGAGGCATCCAATGAGCAGTTCTTC. Translating gives CAGNTGREASNEQFF.

This clonotype was seen many times. This chain joins TRBV12-3 or TRBV12-4 and TRBJ1-1; no clear D. Trimming left V 7 bases short and J 3 bases short, with 9 bases between. CDR3 size: 12 residues. CDR3 sequence reads: CASTPGHTEAFF. CDR3 coding DNA: TGTGCCAGCACCCCGGGTCACACTGAAGCTTTCTTT.

The sample holds many counts of this clonotype. This sequence joins TRBV30 and TRBJ2-3; D is unclear. The CDR3 contains 13 residues. CDR1 is GTSNPN, CDR2 SVGIG, per germline (reference sequence). The germline V and J ends were trimmed by 1 base and 2 bases, with 7 bases remaining between them. The CDR3 DNA reads as TGTGCCTGGAGTGCGGGCAACACAGATACGCAGTATTTT. This sequence encodes CAWSAGNTDTQYF.

This clonotype was seen repeatedly, ten times or more. The chain combines TRBV29-1 with TRBJ2-1; 16 bases fit TRBD2. The CDR3 consists of 16 residues. The germline V gene encodes CDR1 SQVTM and CDR2 ANQGSEA. Unmatched junction bases numbered 7, after V lost 2 bases and J lost 9 bases. Here the CDR3 DNA reads TGCAGCGTTGAAACCGGGACTAGCGGGAGGGGGGCTGAGCAGTTCTTC. Encoded protein: CSVETGTSGRGAEQFF.

This clonotype was found a few times. This chain connects TRBV29-1 to TRBJ2-1; a possible D gene is TRBD2 (6 bases). The CDR3 covers 18 residues. V lost 0 bases and J lost 2, with 20 bases in between. Germline V lookup: CDR1 SQVTM, CDR2 ANQGSEA. In DNA, the CDR3 is TGCAGCGTTGAAGAGCCACTAGCAGATACCCCAGCCTACAATGAGCAGTTCTTC. Translation: CSVEEPLADTPAYNEQFF.

This clonotype has ten or more counts. The rearrangement uses TRBV7-9 and TRBJ1-1, with a weak D call TRBD1 (6 bases). Germline lookup yields CDR1 SEHNR and CDR2 FQNEAQ (reference sequence). The CDR3 length is 13 residues. Trimming took off 5 bases at V and 10 bases at J, with 17 bases between the two ends. CDR3 DNA: TGTGCCAGCAGCCAGACAGGTTCTCCGGTAGCTTTCTTT. Translation gives CASSQTGSPVAFF.

This clonotype was observed at least ten times. Relative to the germline gene, one junction end is altered; a read error may explain this. V and J are TRBV6-1 and TRBJ2-2, with 8 nucleotides matching TRBD1. CDR3 size: 15 residues. Germline V gene data show CDR1 as MNHNS and CDR2 as SASEGT. CDR3 residues: CASNEGQGRTGELFF. The CDR3, as DNA: TGTGCCAGCAATGAAGGACAGGGTCGCACCGGGGAGCTGTTTTTT.

This clonotype was detected a few times. V is TRBV9 and J is TRBJ1-3; no clear D. Germline values: CDR1 SGDLS, CDR2 YYNGEE. This CDR3 has 15 amino acids. V shed 0 bases and J shed 0 bases, with 7 bases lying between them. The CDR3 protein is CASSVGFLSGNTIYF. CDR3 nucleotides: TGTGCCAGCAGCGTAGGGTTCCTCTCTGGAAACACCATATATTTT.

The chain combines TRBV7-3 with TRBJ2-5; tentative D call: TRBD2 (6 bases). Trimming took off 2 bases at V and 5 bases at J, with 15 bases between the two ends. This CDR3 is 15 amino acids long. From germline, CDR1 is SGHTA and CDR2 FQGTGA. As DNA, the CDR3 is TGTGCCAGCAGCTTAGTTGGTCGTGGAGGGGAGACCCAGTACTTC. Protein product: CASSLVGRGGETQYF.

This clonotype was found many times. The CDR3 here is CASSGGFNEQFF. DNA of the CDR3: TGTGCCAGCAGTGGGGGCTTCAATGAGCAGTTCTTC. V gene TRBV9 combines with J gene TRBJ2-1, with a tentative D call TRBD1 (6 bases). Germline assignment: CDR1 SGDLS and CDR2 YYNGEE. V lost 5 bases to trimming and J lost 6 bases, with 9 bases between them. This CDR3 has 12 residues.

The table lists this clonotype with many counts. The chain has TRBV7-3 and TRBJ2-1; 9 bases map to TRBD2. Per germline, CDR1 SGHTA and CDR2 FQGTGA. This CDR3 spans 16 amino acids. Trimming at V came to 2 bases and at J to 7 bases, leaving 9 bases not matched to a gene. The DNA for the CDR3 is TGTGCCAGCAGCTTAGGATACCTAGCGGGACTTAATGAGCAGTTCTTC. This translates into CASSLGYLAGLNEQFF.

The chain has TRBV10-3 and TRBJ2-7; D unresolved. Trimming cost V 0 bases and J 3 bases, with 9 bases left between them. CDR1 is ENHRY, CDR2 SYGVKD, per germline. The CDR3 covers 14 residues. CDR3 nucleotides: TGTGCCATCAGTGAGTCGCACAGTTTCTACGAGCAGTACTTC. Encoded protein: CAISESHSFYEQYF.

The chain has TRBV27 and TRBJ2-7; D may be TRBD1 or TRBD2 (6 bases each). Germline assignment: CDR1 MNHEY and CDR2 SMNVEV (reference sequence). The CDR3 loop spans 14 amino acids. V lost 5 bases to trimming and J lost 6 bases, with 17 bases between them. The CDR3 region is CASSAGGRSSEQYF. CDR3 bases: TGTGCCAGCAGTGCCGGGGGCCGGAGCTCCGAGCAGTACTTC.

This clonotype was seen more than once but under ten times. The rearrangement joins TRBV10-3 to TRBJ1-4; 7 bases agree with TRBD1. This CDR3 spans 14 amino acids. Trimming took 5 bases from V and 8 from J; bases not matched to a gene: 8. CDR1 ENHRY and CDR2 SYGVKD come from the germline V gene. CDR3 sequence (DNA): TGTGCCATCAGTCTCCGACAGGGTGGGGAAAAACTGTTTTTT. This translates into CAISLRQGGEKLFF.